The next 32 T cell receptor beta chains were all read from a single sample in a study of regulatory T cells in long-lasting Graves disease. The sample's time point: newly diagnosed GD, antithyroid drugs for less than 3 months. Researchers made the TCR library from RNA that was extracted from PBMCs. For TCR beta, libraries came from iRepertoire HTBI primers and Arm-PCR of CDR3 regions. TCRdb independently ran MiXCR on the multiplex PCR reads; one entry per CDR3 protein. The profile shows around 500,000 distinct CDR3 sequences, more than 10% of them singletons. The sample also formed part of further work on T cells in Graves' hyperthyroidism and ophthalmopathy.

The sequencing here drew on peripheral blood mononuclear cells (PBMCs), taken at new diagnosis, from a patient treated with antithyroid drugs. These receptors came from a woman under 40 with Graves disease.

This clonotype was recorded many times. The chain is built from TRBV11-2 and TRBJ2-3; 9 bases align to TRBD2. The CDR3 length is 15 residues. V was clipped by 3 bases and J by 0 bases; unmatched bases: 1. Germline loops: CDR1 SGHAT, CDR2 FQNNGV. As DNA, the CDR3 is TGTGCCAGCAGCTTCACTAGCGGGAGCACAGATACGCAGTATTTT. It translates to CASSFTSGSTDTQYF.

V is TRBV7-9 and J is TRBJ2-1; 10 bases match TRBD2. Per germline, CDR1 SEHNR and CDR2 FQNEAQ (reference sequence). There are 16 residues in the CDR3. V gave up 0 bases and J gave up 8 bases; unmatched junction bases: 7. The CDR3 DNA reads TGTGCCAGCAGCTTAGCGCCTAGCGGGAGTATCGATGAGCAGTTCTTC. This gives the protein CASSLAPSGSIDEQFF.

There are many counts of this clonotype. V gene TRBV29-1 combines with J gene TRBJ2-7; D gene ambiguous. The CDR3 sequence is 12 residues long. Deletions cut 1 base from V and 1 base from J, with 5 bases between. Germline assignment: CDR1 SQVTM and CDR2 ANQGSEA. The CDR3 is CSVEGDSYEQYF. In DNA, the CDR3 is TGCAGCGTTGAAGGGGATTCCTACGAGCAGTACTTC.

This clonotype showed up many times. The chain links TRBV15 to TRBJ2-3, with 7 positions matching TRBD2. Germline lookup yields CDR1 LNHNV and CDR2 YYDKDF (reference sequence). The CDR3 extends over 19 amino acids. Trimming cost V 0 bases and J 5 bases; bases outside gene matches: 17. The CDR3 region is CATSRDPSTSPASIDTQYF. The CDR3 DNA reads as TGTGCCACCAGCAGAGATCCCTCGACTAGCCCCGCTTCGATAGATACGCAGTATTTT.

There are many counts of this clonotype. This chain connects TRBV2 to TRBJ2-7, with TRBD1 matching over 9 bases. The germline V gene encodes CDR1 SNHLY and CDR2 FYNNEI. The CDR3 covers 17 residues. J was trimmed by 5 bases and V by 6 bases; bases with no gene match: 17. CDR3 DNA: TGTGCCAGCAGGATACCGAGGTACGGGACAGGGATCCACGAGCAGTACTTC. Translation: CASRIPRYGTGIHEQYF.

The gene calls are TRBV5-1 and TRBJ1-2; D is uncertain. V gave up 0 bases and J gave up 4 bases, with 16 bases separating them. The CDR3 is 16 residues long. Germline values: CDR1 SGHRS, CDR2 YFSETQ. The CDR3 is CASSLGPTLAGYGYTF. The CDR3 bases are TGCGCCAGCAGCTTGGGACCGACTCTCGCGGGCTATGGCTACACCTTC.

A few counts support this clonotype. The chain carries TRBV30 and TRBJ1-3, with unresolved D. CDR1 GTSNPN and CDR2 SVGIG come from the germline V gene (reference sequence). V was cut by 4 bases and J by 0 bases, with 7 bases left in between. The CDR3 contains 13 residues. The CDR3 sequence is CAWTPASGNTIYF. CDR3 bases: TGTGCCTGGACACCGGCCTCTGGAAACACCATATATTTT.

V gene TRBV5-6 combines with J gene TRBJ2-1; a weak D match, TRBD2 (6 bases). Germline V gives CDR1 SGHDT, CDR2 YYEEEE. The CDR3 runs 16 residues. V lost 0 bases, J lost 4 bases, and 14 bases lay in between. CDR3: CASSLEVAVQYNEQFF. The CDR3 DNA sequence: TGTGCCAGCAGCTTGGAGGTAGCGGTTCAATACAATGAGCAGTTCTTC.

About this clonotype: It may be a read error: a sequence one base away is much more abundant. The J gene is TRBJ2-5, the V gene TRBV7-9, with D maybe TRBD2 (5 bases). This CDR3 is 15 amino acids long. Germline CDR1 is SEHNR and CDR2 is FQNEAQ (reference sequence). Between the trimmed V and J ends, which lost 3 bases and 2 bases, there was a span of 13 bases. CDR3 DNA sequence: TGTGCCAGCAGCTTTCGCGACTACCGGCAAGAGACCCAGTACTTC. Amino acids: CASSFRDYRQETQYF.

This clonotype was seen many times. V usage is TRBV29-1 and J usage is TRBJ1-4; the D gene is possibly TRBD1 (6 bases). V was trimmed by 7 bases and J by 8 bases, leaving 14 bases between them. This CDR3 comprises 12 residues. Germline V gene lookup returns CDR1 SQVTM and CDR2 ANQGSEA. CDR3 DNA: TGCAGCGGGGGGCAGGGGCGGGAAAAACTGTTTTTT. Protein sequence: CSGGQGREKLFF. Based on the CDR3 plus reference TRBV29-1 and TRBJ1-4, the full variable domain is SAVISQKPSRDICQRGTSLTIQCQVDSQVTMMFWYRQQPGQSLTLIATANQGSEATYESGFVIDKFPISRPNLTFSTLTVSNMSPEDSSIYLCSGGQGREKLFFGSGTQLSVL.

This clonotype appeared many times. J is TRBJ2-7 and V is TRBV10-3; no reliable D call. CDR1 and CDR2 (germline): ENHRY, SYGVKD. The CDR3 is made up of 14 amino acids. The V and J ends lost 0 bases and 3 bases respectively, with 9 bases between them. CDR3 in DNA: TGTGCCATCAGTGAGTCTCGCCAAAACTACGAGCAGTACTTC. Its protein product is CAISESRQNYEQYF.

In its sample, this clonotype was seen a few times. V is TRBV12-3 or TRBV12-4 and J is TRBJ2-6; D perhaps matches TRBD1 (6 bases). CDR3 length equals 18 residues. V was clipped by 3 bases and J by 0 bases, with 15 bases between them. The chain's CDR3 is CASSFWGRGLSGANVLTF. CDR3 bases: TGTGCCAGCAGTTTTTGGGGGCGCGGACTCTCTGGGGCCAACGTCCTGACTTTC.

Ten or more counts support this clonotype. The chain recombines TRBV3-1 with TRBJ1-1; unclear D gene. V shed 5 bases and J shed 14 bases, with 18 bases lying between them. The germline CDR1 and CDR2 sequences are LGHDT and YNNKEL (reference sequence). CDR3 length: 12 amino acids. This chain's CDR3 is CASSMTPTLVFF. CDR3 coding DNA: TGTGCCAGCAGCATGACACCCACCCTGGTCTTCTTT.

The chain carries TRBV12-3 or TRBV12-4 and TRBJ1-5, with TRBD1 as a possible D gene (6 bases). V lost 5 bases, J lost 6 bases, and 14 bases lay in between. This CDR3 has 14 residues. CDR3 in amino acids: CASSRYEGGQPQHF. Written as DNA, the CDR3 is TGTGCCAGCAGTCGCTACGAGGGGGGTCAGCCCCAGCATTTT.

In its sample, this clonotype was seen many times. V gene TRBV27 combines with J gene TRBJ2-7; 15 bases match TRBD2. The V and J ends lost 5 bases and 2 bases, in that order; junction bases with no gene match: 7. Germline loops: CDR1 MNHEY, CDR2 SMNVEV (reference sequence). CDR3 length: 17 amino acids. CDR3 nucleotides: TGTGCCAGCAGTAGGGGACTAGCGGGAGGACTCGCCTACGAGCAGTACTTC. Translating gives CASSRGLAGGLAYEQYF.

This clonotype was counted many times. The rearrangement uses TRBV3-1 and TRBJ2-2; 8 bases match TRBD1. J lost 0 bases, V lost 4 bases, and 4 bases had no gene match. CDR1 and CDR2 from the germline V gene are LGHDT and YNNKEL (reference sequence). This CDR3 comprises 16 residues. The chain's CDR3 is CASSPGQVSNTGELFF. CDR3 nucleotides: TGTGCCAGCAGCCCGGGACAGGTCTCGAACACCGGGGAGCTGTTTTTT.

On this clonotype: A much larger clonotype is one base distant, so this may be a read error. V is TRBV28 and J is TRBJ2-1, with 8 nucleotides matching TRBD2. Judging by the DNA end, TRBJ2-7 fits better; the J call may be wrong. CDR1 is MDHEN, CDR2 SYDVKM, per germline. The CDR3 sequence is 15 residues long. The CDR3, as DNA: TGTGCCAGCAGTTTACGAACTAGCGGCGCCAATGAGCAGTACTTC. Its protein is CASSLRTSGANEQYF.

As concerns this clonotype: A clone one base away is much larger, so this may be a read error. The chain employs TRBV5-1 and TRBJ2-5; 10 positions agree with TRBD2. The CDR3 contains 15 residues. Germline trimming cut 1 base from V and 4 bases from J; bases unmatched to any gene: 4. Germline V gene sequence: CDR1 SGHRS, CDR2 YFSETQ. The CDR3 region is CASSLTSGIRETQYF. DNA of the CDR3: TGCGCCAGCAGCTTGACTAGCGGGATAAGAGAGACCCAGTACTTC.

The J gene is TRBJ2-7, the V gene TRBV6-2 or TRBV6-3; tentative D call: TRBD2 (6 bases). The CDR3 extends over 16 amino acids. V lost 6 bases, J lost 0 bases, and 18 bases lay in between. Germline-derived CDR1 and CDR2 are MNHEY and SVGEGT. CDR3 sequence (DNA): TGTGCCAGCAGGACAGCTCCTAGCGCGAGCTCCTACGAGCAGTACTTC. Translation gives CASRTAPSASSYEQYF.

This clonotype was observed a handful of times. V usage is TRBV24-1 and J usage is TRBJ2-7; D may be TRBD1 (5 bases). Germline assignment: CDR1 KGHDR and CDR2 SFDVKD. CDR3 length: 13 residues. V was trimmed by 4 bases and J by 4 bases, leaving 10 bases between them. The CDR3 bases are TGTGCCACCAGTGACGAAGACAGATACGAGCAGTACTTC. Protein sequence: CATSDEDRYEQYF.

This clonotype was recorded many times. The chain combines TRBV15 with TRBJ1-4; weak D call: TRBD1 (6 bases). V dropped 7 bases and J dropped 4 bases, with 16 bases sitting between them. The germline V gene has CDR1 LNHNV and CDR2 YYDKDF (reference sequence). The CDR3 length is 15 residues. The CDR3, as DNA: TGTGCCACCAAGACCAGGGGCCGGGGTAATGAAAAACTGTTTTTT. Its protein product is CATKTRGRGNEKLFF.

The table lists this clonotype with many counts. The V call is TRBV9, the J call TRBJ2-3; perhaps TRBD2 as D (6 bases). This CDR3 is 15 amino acids long. Germline V gene lookup returns CDR1 SGDLS and CDR2 YYNGEE. V was trimmed by 6 bases and J by 4 bases, leaving 18 bases between them. The CDR3, as DNA: TGTGCCAGCAACCACCGACTAGACCCGCCAGATACGCAGTATTTT. Translated: CASNHRLDPPDTQYF.

This clonotype was seen ten or more times. The chain recombines TRBV15 with TRBJ1-5; D gene ambiguous. Germline values: CDR1 LNHNV, CDR2 YYDKDF (reference sequence). The CDR3 loop spans 14 amino acids. V gave up 1 base and J gave up 7 bases, with 11 bases separating them. The CDR3 here is CATSRVGLEQPQHF. In nucleotides, the CDR3 is TGTGCCACCAGCAGAGTGGGGTTAGAGCAGCCCCAGCATTTT. The entire variable domain, with the rest obtained from reference TRBV15 and TRBJ1-5, is as follows: DAMVIQNPRYQVTQFGKPVTLSCSQTLNHNVMYWYQQKSSQAPKLLFHYYDKDFNNEADTPDNFQSRRPNTSFCFLDIRSPGLGDTAMYLCATSRVGLEQPQHFGDGTRLSIL.

This clonotype was observed many times. V and J are TRBV10-2 and TRBJ1-1, with D hard to call. The germline V and J ends were trimmed by 10 bases and 4 bases, with 22 bases remaining between them. Germline loops: CDR1 WSHSY, CDR2 SAAADI. The CDR3 loop spans 15 amino acids. CDR3 bases: TGCGCCACCCAACCTGGGTTAGGGTGGGGCACTGAAGCTTTCTTT. It yields the protein CATQPGLGWGTEAFF.

This clonotype was detected ten times or more. CDR3 in amino acids: CASSLIAYEQYF. The CDR3 nucleotides are TGTGCCAGCAGCTTAATAGCCTACGAGCAGTACTTC. The chain couples TRBV11-3 to TRBJ2-7; D is unresolved. The ends were cut back, 2 bases at V and 2 bases at J, with 4 bases in the middle. Germline V gene sequence: CDR1 SGHNT, CDR2 YENEEA. CDR3 size: 12 residues.

The V gene is TRBV4-3, the J gene TRBJ2-1, with a weak D call TRBD2 (5 bases). Germline V gene sequence: CDR1 LGHNA, CDR2 YSLEER. V lost 4 bases and J 6 bases, leaving 10 bases between the germline ends. CDR3 length: 13 residues. Written as DNA, the CDR3 is TGCGCCAGCAGCCCACGGGGTTCCAATGAGCAGTTCTTC. Its translation is CASSPRGSNEQFF.

This clonotype has at least ten counts. The genes are TRBV2 and TRBJ1-1; 9 nucleotides agree with TRBD1. This CDR3 region has 14 residues. J was trimmed by 6 bases and V by 5 bases; bases with no gene match: 7. Germline V gives CDR1 SNHLY, CDR2 FYNNEI. The CDR3 region is CASSSQGALSEAFF. The CDR3 region has the DNA TGTGCCAGCAGTTCACAGGGGGCTCTCTCTGAAGCTTTCTTT.

In this sample, this clonotype turned up many times. The chain employs TRBV20-1 and TRBJ1-1, with D tentatively TRBD1 (5 bases). Trimming removed 2 bases at V and 1 base at J, with 14 bases between. This CDR3 has 15 amino acids. CDR1 DFQATT and CDR2 SNEGSKA come from the germline V gene (reference sequence). The CDR3 spells CSARNPGAGNTEAFF. The DNA for the CDR3 is TGCAGTGCTAGAAACCCCGGGGCCGGGAACACTGAAGCTTTCTTT.

On this clonotype: A read error likely explains this, since a far larger clone differs by one base. The chain has TRBV12-3 or TRBV12-4 and TRBJ2-5, with D perhaps matching TRBD1 (6 bases). The CDR3 covers 15 residues. V was pared by 6 bases and J by 4 bases, with 18 bases between. Written as DNA, the CDR3 is TGTGCCAGCAGCCCCTGCCGGACAGTGATAGAGACCCAGTACTTC. Its translation: CASSPCRTVIETQYF.

This clonotype was recorded many times. This chain uses TRBV11-3 with TRBJ2-7; 7 positions match TRBD1. This CDR3 contains 14 residues. Germline lookup yields CDR1 SGHNT and CDR2 YENEEA. The V segment lost 0 bases and the J segment 3 bases; nucleotides outside the gene matches: 2. CDR3 region: CASSLEWDSYEQYF. The CDR3 DNA follows: TGTGCCAGCAGCTTAGAATGGGACAGCTACGAGCAGTACTTC.

In this sample, this clonotype turned up many times. The CDR3 nucleotides read TGTGCCAGCAGTGAAGGGGCAGGGGTGAACACTGAAGCTTTCTTT. Translation: CASSEGAGVNTEAFF. V and J are TRBV2 and TRBJ1-1; a possible D gene is TRBD1 (6 bases). CDR1 and CDR2 (germline): SNHLY, FYNNEI. The CDR3 has 15 residues. The V end was cut by 1 base, the J end by 0 bases, with 9 bases between.

CDR3 loop: CASSELGLAATGELFF. CDR3 coding DNA: TGTGCCAGCAGTGAATTGGGACTAGCGGCCACCGGGGAGCTGTTTTTT. The chain recombines TRBV2 with TRBJ2-2; TRBD2 matches at 11 bases. This CDR3 comprises 16 residues. CDR1 SNHLY and CDR2 FYNNEI come from the germline V gene. V dropped 2 bases and J dropped 4; count of bases not matched to a gene: 3. Looking up the rest from reference TRBV2 and TRBJ2-2 gives the full variable domain: EPEVTQTPSHQVTQMGQEVILRCVPISNHLYFYWYRQILGQKVEFLVSFYNNEISEKSEIFDDQFSVERPDGSNFTLKIRSTKLEDSAMYFCASSELGLAATGELFFGEGSRLTVL.